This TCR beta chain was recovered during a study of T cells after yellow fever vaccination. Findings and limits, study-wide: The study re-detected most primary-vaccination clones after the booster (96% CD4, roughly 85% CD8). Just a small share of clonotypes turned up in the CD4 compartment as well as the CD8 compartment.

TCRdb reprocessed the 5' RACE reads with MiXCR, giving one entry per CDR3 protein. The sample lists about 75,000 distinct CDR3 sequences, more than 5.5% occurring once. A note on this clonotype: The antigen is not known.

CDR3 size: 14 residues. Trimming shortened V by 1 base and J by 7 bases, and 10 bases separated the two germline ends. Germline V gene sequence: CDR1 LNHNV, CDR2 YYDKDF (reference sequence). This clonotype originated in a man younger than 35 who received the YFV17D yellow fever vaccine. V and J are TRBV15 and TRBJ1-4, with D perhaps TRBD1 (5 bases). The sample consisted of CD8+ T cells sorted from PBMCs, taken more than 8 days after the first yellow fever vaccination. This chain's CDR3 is CATSRGRGAEKLFF. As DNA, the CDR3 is TGTGCCACCAGCAGAGGACGAGGGGCTGAAAAACTGTTTTTT.